The 10 T cell receptor beta chains below all came from one sample that was sequenced in a study of blood T cell repertoires in COVID-19. Measured with immunoSEQ multiplex PCR; TCRdb has only the in-frame clones, and not every one. This sample has around 310,000 clones, with approximately 92% found just once. The sample comprised peripheral blood. These receptors all come from a young woman with COVID-19, enrolled during active disease.

The chain employs TRBV5-8 and TRBJ2-1, with 8 positions matching TRBD2. V was pared by 0 bases and J by 2 bases, with 4 bases of the junction left unmatched. Germline CDR1 and CDR2: SGHTS and YDEGEE. This CDR3 has 16 amino acids. The DNA of the CDR3 is TGTGCCAGCAGCTTGGTTACTAGCGGCACCTACAATGAGCAGTTCTTC. Translation: CASSLVTSGTYNEQFF.

The chain joins TRBV18 to TRBJ2-7; D is uncertain. Germline CDR1 reads KGHSH; CDR2 reads LQKENI. The CDR3 extends over 12 amino acids. V was trimmed by 2 bases and J by 5 bases, leaving 7 bases between them. This chain's CDR3 is CASSPNRNEQYF. CDR3 nucleotides: TGTGCCAGCTCACCAAACAGAAACGAGCAGTACTTC. Together with reference TRBV18 and TRBJ2-7, the CDR3 gives the full variable domain: NAGVMQNPRHLVRRRGQEARLRCSPMKGHSHVYWYRQLPEEGLKFMVYLQKENIIDESGMPKERFSAEFPKEGPSILRIQQVVRGDSAAYFCASSPNRNEQYFGPGTRLTVT.

This chain links TRBV30 with TRBJ1-2, with D tentatively TRBD1 (5 bases). Germline V gene lookup returns CDR1 GTSNPN and CDR2 SVGIG (reference sequence). The CDR3 is 12 residues long. The germline V and J ends were trimmed by 0 bases and 5 bases, with 7 bases remaining between them. CDR3 region: CAWSVKGYGYTF. CDR3 sequence (DNA): TGTGCCTGGAGTGTGAAGGGGTATGGCTACACCTTC.

On this clone itself: Other DNA sequences within the sample encode an identical CDR3. The rearrangement uses TRBV7-9 and TRBJ2-3; D is perhaps TRBD2 (6 bases). The germline V gene has CDR1 SEHNR and CDR2 FQNEAQ (reference sequence). The CDR3 covers 14 residues. Trimming took 3 bases from V and 2 from J, leaving 9 bases between them. This CDR3 reads CASSLEGSTDTQYF. The DNA of the CDR3 is TGTGCCAGCAGCTTGGAGGGATCCACAGATACGCAGTATTTT.

This clone appeared once. This chain links TRBV19 with TRBJ1-1; D may be TRBD1 (5 bases). The CDR3 is made up of 13 amino acids. CDR1 LNHDA and CDR2 SQIVND come from the germline V gene (reference sequence). The CDR3 DNA reads as TGTGTCTCACAGGCATTGGGGTACACTGAAGCTTTCTTT. Translating gives CVSQALGYTEAFF.

The CDR3 DNA is TGTGCCAGCAGTTTCAGTGGCCCCTACAATGAGCAGTTCTTC. Protein sequence: CASSFSGPYNEQFF. The V and J genes are TRBV27 and TRBJ2-1; D unclear. This CDR3 has 14 residues. Germline V gene lookup returns CDR1 MNHEY and CDR2 SMNVEV (reference sequence). Deletions cut 3 bases from V and 2 bases from J, with 8 bases between.

The chain has TRBV2 and TRBJ2-7; D is ambiguous. V lost 3 bases and J 3 bases, leaving 9 bases between the germline ends. This CDR3 has 13 amino acids. Germline V gene lookup returns CDR1 SNHLY and CDR2 FYNNEI. This CDR3 is CASSDATNYEQYF. Written as DNA, the CDR3 is TGTGCCAGCAGTGATGCGACAAACTACGAGCAGTACTTC.

In the case of this clone: At one end, the junction sequence differs from germline, possibly due to a read error. This chain connects TRBV29-1 to TRBJ2-1, with D possibly matching TRBD1 (5 bases). The germline V gene encodes CDR1 SQVTM and CDR2 ANQGSEA. The CDR3 runs to 12 residues. The chain's CDR3 is CSVEDSYNEQFF. CDR3 DNA sequence: TGCAGCGTGGAAGACAGCTACAATGAGCAGTTCTTC.

J is TRBJ1-1 and V is TRBV11-2, with D maybe TRBD1 (5 bases). The CDR3 spans 14 residues. Looked up from germline, CDR1 is SGHAT and CDR2 is FQNNGV. V lost 5 bases and J lost 0, with 10 bases in between. The CDR3 coding sequence is TGTGCCAGCAGCCCGGGGGGGATGAACACTGAAGCTTTCTTT. Encoded protein: CASSPGGMNTEAFF. Using reference TRBV11-2 and TRBJ1-1 for the parts outside the CDR3, the full variable domain is EAGVAQSPRYKIIEKRQSVAFWCNPISGHATLYWYQQILGQGPKLLIQFQNNGVVDDSQLPKDRFSAERLKGVDSTLKIQPAKLEDSAVYLCASSPGGMNTEAFFGQGTRLTVV.

This CDR3 is CASSSGLAGGIWNEQFF. The CDR3 bases are TGTGCCAGCAGCTCGGGACTAGCGGGAGGTATTTGGAATGAGCAGTTCTTC. The chain links TRBV13 to TRBJ2-1, with 15 bases matching TRBD2. With V trimmed by 4 bases and J by 7 bases, 8 bases remained unmatched. This CDR3 is built from 17 residues. Germline loops: CDR1 PRHDT, CDR2 FYEKMQ (reference sequence).